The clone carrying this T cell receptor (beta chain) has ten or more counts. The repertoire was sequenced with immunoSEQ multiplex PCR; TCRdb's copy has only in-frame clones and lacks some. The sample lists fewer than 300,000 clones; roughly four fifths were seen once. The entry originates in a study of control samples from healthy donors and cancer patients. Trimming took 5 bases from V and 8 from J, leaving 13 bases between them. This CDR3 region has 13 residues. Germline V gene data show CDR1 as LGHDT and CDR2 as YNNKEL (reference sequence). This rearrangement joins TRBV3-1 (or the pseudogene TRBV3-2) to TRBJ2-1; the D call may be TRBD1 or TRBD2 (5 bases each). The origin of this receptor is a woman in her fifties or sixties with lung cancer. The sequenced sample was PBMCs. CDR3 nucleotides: TGTGCCAGCAGCTATCTACGGGGCGATGAGCAGTTCTTC. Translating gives CASSYLRGDEQFF.